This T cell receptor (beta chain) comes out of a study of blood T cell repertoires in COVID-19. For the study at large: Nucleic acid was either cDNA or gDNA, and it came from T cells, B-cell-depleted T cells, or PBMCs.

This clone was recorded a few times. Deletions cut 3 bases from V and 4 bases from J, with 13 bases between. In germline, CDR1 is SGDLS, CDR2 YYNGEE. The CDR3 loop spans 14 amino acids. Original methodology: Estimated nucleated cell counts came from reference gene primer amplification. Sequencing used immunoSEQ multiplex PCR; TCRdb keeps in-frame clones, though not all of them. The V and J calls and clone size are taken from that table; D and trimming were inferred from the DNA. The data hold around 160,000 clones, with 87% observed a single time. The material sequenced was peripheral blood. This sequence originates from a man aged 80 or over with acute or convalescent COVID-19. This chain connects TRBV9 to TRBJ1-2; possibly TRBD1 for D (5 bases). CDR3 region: CASSADGGTYGYTF. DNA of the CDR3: TGTGCCAGCAGCGCCGACGGGGGAACCTATGGCTACACCTTC.